These 8 T cell receptor beta chains came from one sample sequenced in a study of T-cell reconstitution after alpha-beta-depleted transplantation in children. For TCRbeta, the library was prepared with unique molecular identifiers. One entry per CDR3 protein results from TCRdb running MiXCR on the PCR reads. The repertoire holds hundreds of thousands of distinct CDR3 sequences, with 16% as singletons. The material was PBMCs, mostly from graft donor cells, obtained 360 days after TCRalphabeta/CD19-depleted stem cell transplant. Every receptor here comes from a male patient younger than 18 who had a stem cell transplant for acute lymphoblastic leukemia, so the T cells may come from the graft donor.

CDR3 sequence reads: CASSAPGQGRTNYGYTF. The CDR3 DNA reads TGTGCCAGTAGTGCACCGGGACAGGGGAGGACTAACTATGGCTACACCTTC. J is TRBJ1-2 and V is TRBV19, with 10 bases identical to TRBD1. The germline V gene has CDR1 LNHDA and CDR2 SQIVND (reference sequence). This CDR3 contains 17 residues. V trimming: 5 bases; J trimming: 0 bases; junction bases outside the gene matches: 9.

Worth noting for this clonotype: The CDR3 carries no conserved terminal phenylalanine or tryptophan, so it likely arises from a read error. The chain combines TRBV4-2 with TRBJ1-4, with TRBD1 as a possible D gene (6 bases). The DNA end lines up better with TRBJ1-5; the J call may be wrong. Germline CDR1 and CDR2: LGHNA and YNFKEQ. The CDR3 spans 11 residues. CDR3 nucleotides: TGTGCCAGCAGCGGGGGGGCACGGCAGCATTAT. It is translated as CASSGGARQHY.

V and J are TRBV29-1 and TRBJ2-7; unclear D gene. The germline V gene has CDR1 SQVTM and CDR2 ANQGSEA. V was shortened by 6 bases and J by 0 bases, with 12 bases between the two germline ends. The CDR3 loop spans 13 amino acids. The DNA for the CDR3 is TGCAGCGTCGTTGACGGGTACTCCTACGAGCAGTACTTC. It codes for CSVVDGYSYEQYF.

Many counts were recorded for this clonotype. This chain joins TRBV9 and TRBJ2-5; D may be TRBD1 or TRBD2 (6 bases each). The V end was cut by 4 bases, the J end by 7 bases, with 11 bases between. The CDR3 contains 12 residues. Germline assignment: CDR1 SGDLS and CDR2 YYNGEE. CDR3 region: CASSKQGGTQYF. The DNA of the CDR3 is TGTGCCAGCAGCAAACAGGGAGGGACCCAGTACTTC.

This clonotype was found a few times. The chain combines TRBV5-1 with TRBJ2-4; 10 bases fit TRBD1. Germline CDR1 reads SGHRS; CDR2 reads YFSETQ. Trimming removed 3 bases from V and 6 bases from J; junction bases left unmatched: 6. This CDR3 comprises 15 residues. The CDR3 region is CASSSDRGLGNIQYF. The CDR3 nucleotides are TGCGCCAGCAGCTCGGACAGGGGGTTGGGAAACATTCAGTACTTC.

This chain joins TRBV18 and TRBJ2-1; D is undetermined. The CDR3 has 16 amino acids. The V and J ends lost 3 bases and 0 bases respectively, with 12 bases between them. CDR1 KGHSH and CDR2 LQKENI come from the germline V gene. CDR3 amino acids: CASSPRITNSYNEQFF. The CDR3 region has the DNA TGTGCCAGCTCACCGCGGATTACAAACTCCTACAATGAGCAGTTCTTC.

V gene TRBV20-1 combines with J gene TRBJ2-5; D might be TRBD2 (6 bases). Per germline, CDR1 DFQATT and CDR2 SNEGSKA (reference sequence). Trimming left V 5 bases short and J 0 bases short, with 19 bases between. This CDR3 has 16 residues. The CDR3 here is CSADEPLTRYQETQYF. The CDR3 bases are TGCAGTGCTGACGAGCCGCTGACTAGGTACCAAGAGACCCAGTACTTC.

This clonotype was counted only a few times. V is TRBV7-6 and J is TRBJ2-7; D may be TRBD2 (6 bases). This CDR3 is 14 amino acids long. The ends were cut back, 1 base at V and 4 bases at J, with 11 bases in the middle. Germline lookup yields CDR1 SGHVS and CDR2 FNYEAQ. CDR3 nucleotide sequence: TGTGCCAGCAGCTTAGGGGAGGCGGCATACGAGCAGTACTTC. Protein sequence: CASSLGEAAYEQYF.